A single sample gave rise to the 2 T cell receptor beta chains below, sequenced in a study of shared clonotypes between healthy human individuals. Measured with immunoSEQ multiplex PCR; TCRdb has only the in-frame clones, and not every one. The profile shows fewer than 400,000 clones, over 65% of them singletons. Sequencing was carried out using memory CD4+ T cells sorted from blood. Subset defined: CD45RA-negative fraction. The receptors here all came from a man younger than 40 in good health.

This chain uses TRBV7-2 with TRBJ2-1; D remains unclear. Trimming took 2 bases from V and 7 from J, leaving 6 bases between them. There are 12 residues in the CDR3. Germline CDR1 reads SGHTA; CDR2 reads FQGNSA. CDR3: CASSLNINEQFF. The CDR3 bases are TGTGCCAGCAGCTTAAACATAAATGAGCAGTTCTTC.

The chain employs TRBV5-1 and TRBJ1-3; the D is unclear. Germline CDR1 is SGHRS and CDR2 is YFSETQ. This CDR3 is 16 amino acids long. Trimming shortened V by 4 bases and J by 2 bases, and 16 bases separated the two germline ends. CDR3 sequence (DNA): TGCGCCAGCAGCAGATTAGGCGGATCGGCTGGAAACACCATATATTTT. Protein product: CASSRLGGSAGNTIYF.